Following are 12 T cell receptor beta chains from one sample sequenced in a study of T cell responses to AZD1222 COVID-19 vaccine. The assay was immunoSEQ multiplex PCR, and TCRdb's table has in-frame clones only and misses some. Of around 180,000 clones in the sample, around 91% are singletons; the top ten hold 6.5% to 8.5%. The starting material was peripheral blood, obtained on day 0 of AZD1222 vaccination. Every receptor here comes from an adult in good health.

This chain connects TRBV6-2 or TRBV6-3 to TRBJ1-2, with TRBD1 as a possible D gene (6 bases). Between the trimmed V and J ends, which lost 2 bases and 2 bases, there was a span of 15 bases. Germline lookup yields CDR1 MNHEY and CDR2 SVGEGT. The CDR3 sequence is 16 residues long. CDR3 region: CASSYRTRGRNYGYTF. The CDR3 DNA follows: TGTGCCAGCAGTTACAGGACCAGGGGCCGGAACTATGGCTACACCTTC.

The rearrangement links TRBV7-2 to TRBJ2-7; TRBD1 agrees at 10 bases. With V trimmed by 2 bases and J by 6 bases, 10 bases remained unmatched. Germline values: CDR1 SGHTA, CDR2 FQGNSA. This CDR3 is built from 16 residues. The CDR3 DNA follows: TGTGCCAGCAGCTTACAAGCCGGGACAGGGGCGGTCGAGCAGTACTTC. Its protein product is CASSLQAGTGAVEQYF. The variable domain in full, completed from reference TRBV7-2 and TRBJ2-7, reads GAGVSQSPSNKVTEKGKDVELRCDPISGHTALYWYRQSLGQGLEFLIYFQGNSAPDKSGLPSDRFSAERTGGSVSTLTIQRTQQEDSAVYLCASSLQAGTGAVEQYFGPGTRLTVT.

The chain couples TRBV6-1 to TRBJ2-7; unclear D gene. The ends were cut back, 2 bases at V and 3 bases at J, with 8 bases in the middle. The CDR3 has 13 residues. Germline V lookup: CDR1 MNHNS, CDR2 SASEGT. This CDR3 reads CASSELGSYEQYV. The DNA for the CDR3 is TGTGCCAGCAGTGAACTCGGCAGCTACGAGCAGTACGTC.

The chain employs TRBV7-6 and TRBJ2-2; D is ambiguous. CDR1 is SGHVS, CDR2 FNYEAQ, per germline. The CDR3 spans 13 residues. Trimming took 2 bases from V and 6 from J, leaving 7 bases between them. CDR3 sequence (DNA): TGTGCCAGCAGCTTAATATTATCCGGGGAGCTGTTTTTT. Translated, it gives CASSLILSGELFF.

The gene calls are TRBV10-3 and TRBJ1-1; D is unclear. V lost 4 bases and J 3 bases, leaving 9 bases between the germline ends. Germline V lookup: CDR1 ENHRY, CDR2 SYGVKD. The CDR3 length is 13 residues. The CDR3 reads CAISGRPDTEAFF. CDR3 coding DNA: TGTGCCATCAGTGGACGACCCGACACTGAAGCTTTCTTT.

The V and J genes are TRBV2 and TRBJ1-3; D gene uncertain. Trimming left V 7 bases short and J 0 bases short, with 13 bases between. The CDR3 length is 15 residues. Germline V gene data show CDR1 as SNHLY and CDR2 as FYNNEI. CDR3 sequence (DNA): TGTGCCAGCAAGGCCAGCCGTAACTCTGGAAACACCATATATTTT. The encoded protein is CASKASRNSGNTIYF.

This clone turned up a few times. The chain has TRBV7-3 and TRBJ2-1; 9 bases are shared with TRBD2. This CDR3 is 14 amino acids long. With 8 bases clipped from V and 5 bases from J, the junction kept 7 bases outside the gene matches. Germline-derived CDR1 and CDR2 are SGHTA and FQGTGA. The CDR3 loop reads CASSRASGNNEQFF. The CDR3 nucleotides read TGTGCCAGCTCCCGGGCTAGCGGGAACAATGAGCAGTTCTTC.

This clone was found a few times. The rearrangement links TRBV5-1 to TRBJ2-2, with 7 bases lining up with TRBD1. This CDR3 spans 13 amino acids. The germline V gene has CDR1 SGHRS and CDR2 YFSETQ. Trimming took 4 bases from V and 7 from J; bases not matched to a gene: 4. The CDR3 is CASSPQGYGELFF. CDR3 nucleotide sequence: TGCGCCAGCAGCCCACAGGGGTACGGGGAGCTGTTTTTT. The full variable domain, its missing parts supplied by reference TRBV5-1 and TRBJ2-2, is KAGVTQTPRYLIKTRGQQVTLSCSPISGHRSVSWYQQTPGQGLQFLFEYFSETQRNKGNFPGRFSGRQFSNSRSEMNVSTLELGDSALYLCASSPQGYGELFFGEGSRLTVL.

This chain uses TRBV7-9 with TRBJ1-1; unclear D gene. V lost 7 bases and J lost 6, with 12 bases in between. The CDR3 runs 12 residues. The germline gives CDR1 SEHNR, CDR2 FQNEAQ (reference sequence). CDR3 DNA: TGTGCCAGCAACAGCCGGGAAGCTGAAGCTTTCTTT. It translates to CASNSREAEAFF.

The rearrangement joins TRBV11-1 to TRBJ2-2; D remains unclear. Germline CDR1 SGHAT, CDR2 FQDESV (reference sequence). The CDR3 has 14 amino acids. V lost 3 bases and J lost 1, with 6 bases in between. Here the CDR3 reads CASSFTENTGELFF. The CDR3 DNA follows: TGTGCCAGCAGCTTTACAGAGAACACCGGGGAGCTGTTTTTT.

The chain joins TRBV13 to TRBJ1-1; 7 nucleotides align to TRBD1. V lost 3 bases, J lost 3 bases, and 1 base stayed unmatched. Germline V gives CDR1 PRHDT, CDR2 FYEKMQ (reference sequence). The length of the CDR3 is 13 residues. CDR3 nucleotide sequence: TGTGCCAGCAGCTTTACAGGGGACACTGAAGCTTTCTTT. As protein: CASSFTGDTEAFF. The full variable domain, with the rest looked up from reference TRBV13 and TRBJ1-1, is AAGVIQSPRHLIKEKRETATLKCYPIPRHDTVYWYQQGPGQDPQFLISFYEKMQSDKGSIPDRFSAQQFSDYHSELNMSSLELGDSALYFCASSFTGDTEAFFGQGTRLTVV.

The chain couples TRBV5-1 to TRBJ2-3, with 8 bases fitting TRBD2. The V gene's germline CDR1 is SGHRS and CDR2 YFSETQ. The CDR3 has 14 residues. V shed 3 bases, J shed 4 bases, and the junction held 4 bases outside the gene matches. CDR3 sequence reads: CASSSGGGSDTQYF. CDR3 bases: TGCGCCAGCAGCTCCGGGGGGGGGTCAGATACGCAGTATTTT.